This TCR beta chain was identified during a study of response to subunit inactivated influenza vaccine. Each CDR3 protein is one row after TCRdb ran MiXCR on the RT-PCR reads. The sample consists of about half a million distinct CDR3 sequences, roughly 27% of them appearing once. Germline CDR1 MNHEY, CDR2 SVGAGI. The CDR3 contains 15 residues. V gave up 2 bases and J gave up 5 bases; unmatched junction bases: 9. Turning to this clonotype: The antigen remains undetermined.

Overall study findings and caveats: Authors suggested that a seasonal influenza vaccination recruits few new T cells each time.

This material consisted of CD4+ T cells sorted from PBMCs, taken around 5 days after vaccination. The chain combines TRBV6-5 with TRBJ2-7, with TRBD1 matching 7 bases. This clonotype was sampled from a man in his fifties or sixties who received an inactivated influenza vaccine. Written as DNA, the CDR3 is TGTGCCAGCAGTTACACCTACTGGGACAGCCACGAGCAGTACTTC. It yields the protein CASSYTYWDSHEQYF.